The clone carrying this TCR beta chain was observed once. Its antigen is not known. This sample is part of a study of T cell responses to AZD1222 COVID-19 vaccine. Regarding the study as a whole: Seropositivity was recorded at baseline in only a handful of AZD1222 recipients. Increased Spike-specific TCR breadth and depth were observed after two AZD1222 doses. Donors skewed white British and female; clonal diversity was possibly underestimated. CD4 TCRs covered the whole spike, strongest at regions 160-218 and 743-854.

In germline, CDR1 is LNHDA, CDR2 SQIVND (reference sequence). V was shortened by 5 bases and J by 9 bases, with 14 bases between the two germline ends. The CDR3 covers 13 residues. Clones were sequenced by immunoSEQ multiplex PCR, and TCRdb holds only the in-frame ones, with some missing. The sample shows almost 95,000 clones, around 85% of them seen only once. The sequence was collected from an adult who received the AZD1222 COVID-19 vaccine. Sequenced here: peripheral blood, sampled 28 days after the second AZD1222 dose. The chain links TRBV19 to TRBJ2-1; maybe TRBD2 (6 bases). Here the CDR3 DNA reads TGTGCCAGTAGTCCCAGACTAGTGTTTGAGCAGTTCTTC. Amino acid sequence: CASSPRLVFEQFF.